This TCR beta chain was profiled in a study of vaccination and CD4 T cells after COVID-19. The ends lost 3 bases at V and 1 base at J; junction bases unmatched: 5. Germline CDR1 reads DFQATT; CDR2 reads SNEGSKA (reference sequence). The CDR3 length is 15 residues. The treatment here: roughly ten-day PBMC culture with coronavirus spike peptide pools or control peptides (ViraFEST assay). From the unexposed donor, CD4+ T cells were collected ahead of the COVID-19 pandemic (2011-2018). Overall study results and limits: SARS-CoV-2-reactive clonotypes rose nonsignificantly, with the median going from around 20 to 38.

Cultured CD4+ T-cell DNA underwent Oncomine TCR Beta short-read sequencing. TCRdb reprocessed the PCR reads via MiXCR and lists one record per CDR3 protein. The sample comprises 7,000 to 10,000 distinct CDR3 sequences, 30% to 35% of which are singletons, and around 39% rests with the top ten. To note about this clonotype: Antigen specificity is unknown.

V gene TRBV20-1 combines with J gene TRBJ2-7, with 11 bases lining up with TRBD1. Sequenced input: CD4+ T cells from blood, cultured in vitro. The origin of this receptor is a human donor in good health. The CDR3 protein is CSASAGTGGSYEQYF. DNA of the CDR3: TGCAGTGCTAGTGCCGGGACAGGGGGTTCCTACGAGCAGTACTTC.